Only a few counts were recorded for the clone carrying this TCR beta chain. The study reverse transcribed the entire isolated RNA, so it sequenced expressed TCRB transcripts. Sequencing was performed with immunoSEQ multiplex PCR; in TCRdb, only in-frame clones are kept and a portion is missing. This table has more than 350,000 clones, about 10% appearing once. This entry belongs to a study of beta chain features in type 1 diabetes. In germline, CDR1 is PRHDT, CDR2 FYEKMQ (reference sequence). The ends were cut back, 1 base at V and 4 bases at J, with 9 bases in the middle. The CDR3 has 14 residues. The sample comprised naive CD4+ T cells from blood. The clonotype was recovered from a woman younger than 35 in good health. V and J are TRBV13 and TRBJ2-3; the D gene is possibly TRBD1 (6 bases). The CDR3 loop reads CASSLDSGADTQYF. For the CDR3, the DNA is TGTGCCAGCAGCTTAGACTCAGGGGCAGATACGCAGTATTTT.